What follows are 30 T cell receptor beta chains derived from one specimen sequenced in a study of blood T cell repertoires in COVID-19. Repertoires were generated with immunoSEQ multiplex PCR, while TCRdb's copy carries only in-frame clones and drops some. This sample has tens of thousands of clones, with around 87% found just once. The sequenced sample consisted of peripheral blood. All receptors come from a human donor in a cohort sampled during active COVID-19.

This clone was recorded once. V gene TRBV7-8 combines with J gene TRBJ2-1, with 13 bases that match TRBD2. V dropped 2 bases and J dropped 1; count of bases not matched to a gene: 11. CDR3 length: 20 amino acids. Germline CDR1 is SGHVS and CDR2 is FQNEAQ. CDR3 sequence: CASSLTGLAGAGGSYNEQFF. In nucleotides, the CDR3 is TGTGCCAGCAGCTTAACCGGACTAGCGGGAGCAGGGGGTTCCTACAATGAGCAGTTCTTC.

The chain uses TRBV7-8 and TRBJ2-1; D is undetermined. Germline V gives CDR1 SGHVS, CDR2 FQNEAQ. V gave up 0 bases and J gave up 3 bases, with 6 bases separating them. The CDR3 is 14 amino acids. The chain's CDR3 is CASSLARVYNEQFF. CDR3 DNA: TGTGCCAGCAGCTTAGCGAGAGTCTACAATGAGCAGTTCTTC.

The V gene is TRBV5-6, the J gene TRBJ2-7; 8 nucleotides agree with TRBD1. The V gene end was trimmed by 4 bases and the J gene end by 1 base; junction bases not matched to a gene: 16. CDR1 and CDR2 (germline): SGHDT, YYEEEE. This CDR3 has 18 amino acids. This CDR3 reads CASSLPVDRVLKSYEQYF. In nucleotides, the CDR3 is TGTGCCAGCAGCCTCCCAGTGGACAGGGTACTAAAATCCTACGAGCAGTACTTC.

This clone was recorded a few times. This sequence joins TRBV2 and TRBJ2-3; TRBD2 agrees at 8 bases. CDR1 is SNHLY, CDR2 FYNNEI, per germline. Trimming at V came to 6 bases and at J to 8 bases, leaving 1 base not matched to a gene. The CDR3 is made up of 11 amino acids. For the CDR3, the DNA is TGTGCCAGCAGGCTAGCGGGTACGCAGTATTTT. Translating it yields CASRLAGTQYF. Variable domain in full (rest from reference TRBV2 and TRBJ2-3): EPEVTQTPSHQVTQMGQEVILRCVPISNHLYFYWYRQILGQKVEFLVSFYNNEISEKSEIFDDQFSVERPDGSNFTLKIRSTKLEDSAMYFCASRLAGTQYFGPGTRLTVL.

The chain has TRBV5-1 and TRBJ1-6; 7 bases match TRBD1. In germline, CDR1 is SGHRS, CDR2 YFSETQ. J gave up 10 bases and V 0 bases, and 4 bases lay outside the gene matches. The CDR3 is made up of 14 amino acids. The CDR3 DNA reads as TGCGCCAGCAGCTTGGAAGGGGGCAGGTCACCCCTCCACTTT. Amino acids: CASSLEGGRSPLHF.

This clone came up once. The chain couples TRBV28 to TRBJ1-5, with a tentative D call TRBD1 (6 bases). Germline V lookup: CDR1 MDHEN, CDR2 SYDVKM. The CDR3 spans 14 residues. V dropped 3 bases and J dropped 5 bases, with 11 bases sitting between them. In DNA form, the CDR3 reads TGTGCCAGCAGTTTCCCTAGGGGGTATCAGCCCCAGCATTTT. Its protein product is CASSFPRGYQPQHF.

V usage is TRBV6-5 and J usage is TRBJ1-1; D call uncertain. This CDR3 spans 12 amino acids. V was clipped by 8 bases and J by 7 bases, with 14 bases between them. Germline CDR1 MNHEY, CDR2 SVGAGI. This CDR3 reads CASLNPVREAFF. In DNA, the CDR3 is TGTGCCAGCCTAAATCCCGTGCGTGAAGCTTTCTTT.

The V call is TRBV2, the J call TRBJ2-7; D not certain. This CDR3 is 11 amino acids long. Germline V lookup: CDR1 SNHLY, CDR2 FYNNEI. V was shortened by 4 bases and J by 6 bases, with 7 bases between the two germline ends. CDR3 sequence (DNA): TGTGCCAGCAGTGTAGTAGTCGAGCAGTACTTC. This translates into CASSVVVEQYF.

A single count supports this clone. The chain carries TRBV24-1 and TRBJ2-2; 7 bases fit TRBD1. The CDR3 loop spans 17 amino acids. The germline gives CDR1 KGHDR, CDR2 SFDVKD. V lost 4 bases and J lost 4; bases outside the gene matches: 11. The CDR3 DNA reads TGTGCCACCAGTGACCCGCCGGGACAGCTTCGCACCGGGGAGCTGTTTTTT. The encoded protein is CATSDPPGQLRTGELFF.

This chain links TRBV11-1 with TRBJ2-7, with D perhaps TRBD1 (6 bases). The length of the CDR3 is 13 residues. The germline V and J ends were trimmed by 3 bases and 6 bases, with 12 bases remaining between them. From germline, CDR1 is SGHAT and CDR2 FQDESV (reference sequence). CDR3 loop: CASSFGTPVEQYF. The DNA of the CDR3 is TGTGCCAGCAGCTTCGGGACACCCGTCGAGCAGTACTTC.

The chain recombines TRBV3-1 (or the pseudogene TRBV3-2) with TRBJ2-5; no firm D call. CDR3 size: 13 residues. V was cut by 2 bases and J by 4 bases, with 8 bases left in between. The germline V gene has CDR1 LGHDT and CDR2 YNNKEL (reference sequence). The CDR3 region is CASSQSSLETQYF. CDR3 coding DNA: TGTGCCAGCAGCCAATCCTCGTTAGAGACCCAGTACTTC.

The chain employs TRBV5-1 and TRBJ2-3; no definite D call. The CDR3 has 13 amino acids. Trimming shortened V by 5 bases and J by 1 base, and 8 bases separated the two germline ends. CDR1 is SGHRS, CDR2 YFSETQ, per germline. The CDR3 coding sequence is TGCGCCAGCAGATCCGCAGGCACAGATACGCAGTATTTT. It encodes CASRSAGTDTQYF. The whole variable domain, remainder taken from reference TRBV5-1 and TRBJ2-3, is KAGVTQTPRYLIKTRGQQVTLSCSPISGHRSVSWYQQTPGQGLQFLFEYFSETQRNKGNFPGRFSGRQFSNSRSEMNVSTLELGDSALYLCASRSAGTDTQYFGPGTRLTVL.

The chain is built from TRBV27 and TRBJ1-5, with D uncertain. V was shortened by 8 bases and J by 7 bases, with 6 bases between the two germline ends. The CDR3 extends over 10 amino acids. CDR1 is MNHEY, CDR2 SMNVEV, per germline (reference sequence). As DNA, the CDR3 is TGTGCCAGCGGTAGACAGCCCCAGCATTTT. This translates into CASGRQPQHF.

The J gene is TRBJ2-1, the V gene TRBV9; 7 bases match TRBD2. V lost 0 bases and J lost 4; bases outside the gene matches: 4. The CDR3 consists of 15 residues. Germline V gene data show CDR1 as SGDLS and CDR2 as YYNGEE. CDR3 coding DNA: TGTGCCAGCAGCGTAGTGGGAGGGAAGTACAATGAGCAGTTCTTC. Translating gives CASSVVGGKYNEQFF.

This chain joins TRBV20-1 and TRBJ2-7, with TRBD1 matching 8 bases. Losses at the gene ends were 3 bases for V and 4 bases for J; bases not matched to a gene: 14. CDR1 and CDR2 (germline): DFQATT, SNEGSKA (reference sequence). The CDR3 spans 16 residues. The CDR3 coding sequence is TGCAGTGCTAGTAGCCGGGACAGGCTTCTTGGATACGAGCAGTACTTC. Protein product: CSASSRDRLLGYEQYF.

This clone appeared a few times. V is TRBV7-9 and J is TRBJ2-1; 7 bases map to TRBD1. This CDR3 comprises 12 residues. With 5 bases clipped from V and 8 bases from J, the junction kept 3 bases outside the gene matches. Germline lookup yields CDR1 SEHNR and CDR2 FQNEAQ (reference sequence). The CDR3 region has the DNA TGTGCCAGCAGCGACAGGGTCTATGAGCAGTTCTTC. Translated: CASSDRVYEQFF. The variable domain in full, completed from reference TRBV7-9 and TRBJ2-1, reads DTGVSQNPRHKITKRGQNVTFRCDPISEHNRLYWYRQTLGQGPEFLTYFQNEAQLEKSRLLSDRFSAERPKGSFSTLEIQRTEQGDSAMYLCASSDRVYEQFFGPGTRLTVL.

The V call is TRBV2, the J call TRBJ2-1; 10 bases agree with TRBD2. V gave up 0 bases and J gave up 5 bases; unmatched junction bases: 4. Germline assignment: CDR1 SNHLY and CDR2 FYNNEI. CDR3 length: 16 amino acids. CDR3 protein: CASSEARSGRDNEQFF. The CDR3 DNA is TGTGCCAGCAGTGAAGCGCGAAGCGGGAGGGACAATGAGCAGTTCTTC.

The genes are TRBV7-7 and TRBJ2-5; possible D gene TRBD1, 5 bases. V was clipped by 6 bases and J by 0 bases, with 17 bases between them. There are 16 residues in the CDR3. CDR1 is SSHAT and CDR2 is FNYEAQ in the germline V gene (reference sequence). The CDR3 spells CASSQAGPLYQETQYF. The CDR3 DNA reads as TGTGCCAGCAGTCAAGCAGGGCCCCTGTACCAAGAGACCCAGTACTTC.

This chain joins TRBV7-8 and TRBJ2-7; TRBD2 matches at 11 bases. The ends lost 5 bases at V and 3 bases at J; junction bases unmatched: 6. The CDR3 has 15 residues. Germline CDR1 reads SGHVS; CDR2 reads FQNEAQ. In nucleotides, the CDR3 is TGTGCCAGCAGCGCACCCGGGACTAGCGGCTACGAGCAGTACTTC. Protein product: CASSAPGTSGYEQYF.

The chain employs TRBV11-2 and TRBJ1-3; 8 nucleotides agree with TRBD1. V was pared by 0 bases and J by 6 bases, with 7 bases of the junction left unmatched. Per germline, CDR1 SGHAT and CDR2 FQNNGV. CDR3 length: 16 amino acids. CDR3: CASSLERQGASNTIYF. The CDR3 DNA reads TGTGCCAGCAGCTTAGAGAGGCAGGGGGCCTCAAACACCATATATTTT.

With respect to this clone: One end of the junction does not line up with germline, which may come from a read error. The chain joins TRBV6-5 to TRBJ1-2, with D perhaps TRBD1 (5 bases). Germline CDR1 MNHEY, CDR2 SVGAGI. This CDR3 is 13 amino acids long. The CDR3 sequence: CATLSGGTSNYIF. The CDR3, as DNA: TGTGCTACTTTAAGCGGGGGGACGTCGAACTACATCTTC.

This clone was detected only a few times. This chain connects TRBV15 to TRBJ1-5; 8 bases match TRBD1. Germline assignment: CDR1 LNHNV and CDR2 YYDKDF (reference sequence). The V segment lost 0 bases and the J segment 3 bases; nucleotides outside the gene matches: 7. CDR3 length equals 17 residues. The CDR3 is CATSRDQLDRANQPQHF. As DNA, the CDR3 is TGTGCCACCAGCAGAGATCAACTGGACAGGGCCAATCAGCCCCAGCATTTT.

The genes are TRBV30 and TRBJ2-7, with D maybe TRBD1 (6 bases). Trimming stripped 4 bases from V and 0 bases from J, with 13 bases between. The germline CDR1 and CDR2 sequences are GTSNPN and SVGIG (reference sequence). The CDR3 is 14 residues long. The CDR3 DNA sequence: TGTGCCTGGACCGGACAGATGAGCTCCTACGAGCAGTACTTC. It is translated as CAWTGQMSSYEQYF.

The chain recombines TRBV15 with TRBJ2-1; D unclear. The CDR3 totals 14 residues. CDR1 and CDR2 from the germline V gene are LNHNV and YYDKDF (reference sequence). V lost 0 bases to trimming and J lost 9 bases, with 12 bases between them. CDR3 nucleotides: TGTGCCACCAGCAGAGATCCGGAGATGGTTGAGCAGTTCTTC. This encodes CATSRDPEMVEQFF.

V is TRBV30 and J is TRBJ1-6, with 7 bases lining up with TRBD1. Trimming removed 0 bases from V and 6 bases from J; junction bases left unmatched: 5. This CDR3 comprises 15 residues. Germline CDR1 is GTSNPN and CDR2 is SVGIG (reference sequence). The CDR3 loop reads CAWSVAGTANSPLHF. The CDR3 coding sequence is TGTGCCTGGAGTGTAGCCGGGACAGCTAATTCACCCCTCCACTTT.

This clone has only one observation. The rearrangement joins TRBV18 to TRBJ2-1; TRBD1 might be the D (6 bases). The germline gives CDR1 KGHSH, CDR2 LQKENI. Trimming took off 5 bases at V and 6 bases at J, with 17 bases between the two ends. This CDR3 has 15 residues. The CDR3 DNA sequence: TGTGCCAGCTCAAGAGGACAGTTTGGTGTCAATGAGCAGTTCTTC. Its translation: CASSRGQFGVNEQFF.

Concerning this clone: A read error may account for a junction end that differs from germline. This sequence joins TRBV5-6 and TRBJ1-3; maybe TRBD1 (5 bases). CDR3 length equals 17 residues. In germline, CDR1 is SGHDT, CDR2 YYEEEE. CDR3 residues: CASSLALTGDSRNTIYF. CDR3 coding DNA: TGTGCCAGCAGCTTGGCCTTGACTGGGGACTCTCGAAACACCATATATTTT.

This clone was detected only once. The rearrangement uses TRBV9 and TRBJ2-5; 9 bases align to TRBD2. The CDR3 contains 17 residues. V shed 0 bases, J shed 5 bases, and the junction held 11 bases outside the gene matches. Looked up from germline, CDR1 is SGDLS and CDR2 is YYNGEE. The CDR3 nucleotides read TGTGCCAGCAGCGTAGGCGGGGCGGGAGGGCCTGGGGAGACCCAGTACTTC. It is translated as CASSVGGAGGPGETQYF.

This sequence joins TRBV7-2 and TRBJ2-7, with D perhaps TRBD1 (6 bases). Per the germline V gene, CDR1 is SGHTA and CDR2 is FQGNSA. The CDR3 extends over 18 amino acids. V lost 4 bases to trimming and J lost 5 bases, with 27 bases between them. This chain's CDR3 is CASSSLEGPGQGIDEQYF. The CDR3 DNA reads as TGTGCCAGCAGCTCGCTAGAGGGGCCTGGCCAGGGGATCGACGAGCAGTACTTC.

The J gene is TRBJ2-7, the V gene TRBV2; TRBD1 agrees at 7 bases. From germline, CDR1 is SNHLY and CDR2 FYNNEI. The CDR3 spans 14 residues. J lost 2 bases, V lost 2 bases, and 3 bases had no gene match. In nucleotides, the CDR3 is TGTGCCAGCAGTGAACACGGACAGGCCTACGAGCAGTACTTC. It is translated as CASSEHGQAYEQYF.